These 17 T cell receptor beta chains share one sample of origin, sequenced in a study of shared clonotypes between healthy human individuals. The method was immunoSEQ multiplex PCR; TCRdb's version includes in-frame clones alone and lacks a portion of them. The sample holds around 2.5 million clones, 93% seen once. What was sequenced was naive CD4+ T cells from PBMCs. Subset of the sample: CD45RA+ positively selected. The receptors come from a man aged 18-30 years in good health. Some clones in this sample may be carry-over from other donors' samples.

The chain has TRBV19 and TRBJ2-7; TRBD2 aligns across 14 bases. This CDR3 contains 17 residues. The ends lost 5 bases at V and 2 bases at J; junction bases unmatched: 8. Germline V lookup: CDR1 LNHDA, CDR2 SQIVND (reference sequence). The CDR3 reads CASSLGTSGRIPYEQYF. The DNA of the CDR3 is TGTGCCAGTAGTCTCGGGACTAGCGGGAGAATCCCCTACGAGCAGTACTTC.

The V and J genes are TRBV30 and TRBJ2-5; D may be TRBD1 or TRBD2 (6 bases each). V shed 0 bases and J shed 5 bases, with 13 bases lying between them. Germline V lookup: CDR1 GTSNPN, CDR2 SVGIG (reference sequence). The CDR3 totals 14 residues. The CDR3 loop reads CAWSVRGGTETQYF. DNA of the CDR3: TGTGCCTGGAGTGTACGAGGGGGGACGGAGACCCAGTACTTC.

The chain employs TRBV5-4 and TRBJ2-1; 13 bases are shared with TRBD2. CDR3 length: 16 amino acids. Trimming at V came to 4 bases and at J to 4 bases, leaving 5 bases not matched to a gene. Germline V gene sequence: CDR1 SGHNT, CDR2 YYREEE (reference sequence). CDR3 protein: CASSPGLAGEYNEQFF. For the CDR3, the DNA is TGTGCCAGCAGCCCCGGACTAGCGGGAGAGTACAATGAGCAGTTCTTC.

The rearrangement joins TRBV2 to TRBJ2-6, with unresolved D. CDR1 is SNHLY, CDR2 FYNNEI, per germline. There are 14 residues in the CDR3. With 5 bases removed from V and 1 base from J, the gap between germline ends came to 6 bases. The CDR3 DNA sequence: TGTGCCAGCAGTCCCAGATCTGGGGCCAACGTCCTGACTTTC. Its protein product is CASSPRSGANVLTF.

J is TRBJ2-2 and V is TRBV7-9; unclear D gene. This CDR3 is built from 16 residues. Looked up from germline, CDR1 is SEHNR and CDR2 is FQNEAQ (reference sequence). V dropped 2 bases and J dropped 0 bases, with 10 bases sitting between them. CDR3 residues: CASSLRGSTNTGELFF. CDR3 coding DNA: TGTGCCAGCAGCTTAAGAGGTAGCACGAACACCGGGGAGCTGTTTTTT.

On this clone itself: The sample contains more than one DNA sequence encoding this CDR3. The chain is built from TRBV5-8 and TRBJ1-5; D not resolved. V was cut by 0 bases and J by 3 bases, with 10 bases left in between. Germline assignment: CDR1 SGHTS and CDR2 YDEGEE. The CDR3 length is 15 residues. The chain's CDR3 is CASSLEGVSNQPQHF. The CDR3 DNA sequence: TGTGCCAGCAGCTTGGAGGGAGTTTCCAATCAGCCCCAGCATTTT.

This clone was observed once. The chain uses TRBV5-1 and TRBJ2-5; maybe TRBD1 (6 bases). V was shortened by 0 bases and J by 2 bases, with 11 bases between the two germline ends. Germline V gives CDR1 SGHRS, CDR2 YFSETQ. This CDR3 has 15 amino acids. The CDR3 sequence: CASSLVRTDQETQYF. The CDR3 coding sequence is TGCGCCAGCAGCTTGGTAAGGACAGATCAAGAGACCCAGTACTTC.

The chain couples TRBV18 to TRBJ2-3, with D possibly matching TRBD1 (5 bases). The V and J ends lost 5 bases and 0 bases respectively, with 9 bases between them. Germline V gene data show CDR1 as KGHSH and CDR2 as LQKENI. The CDR3 covers 14 residues. The CDR3 sequence: CASSSAGSTDTQYF. Written as DNA, the CDR3 is TGTGCCAGCTCATCGGCAGGGAGCACAGATACGCAGTATTTT.

This chain links TRBV19 with TRBJ1-4, with D hard to call. V was cut by 5 bases and J by 1 base, with 11 bases left in between. Germline CDR1 and CDR2: LNHDA and SQIVND (reference sequence). The CDR3 contains 15 residues. This CDR3 reads CASSSRPLTNEKLFF. In DNA form, the CDR3 reads TGTGCCAGTAGTTCACGACCGCTAACTAATGAAAAACTGTTTTTT.

This chain joins TRBV6-5 and TRBJ1-1; possibly TRBD1 for D (6 bases). This CDR3 is 15 amino acids long. The germline V gene encodes CDR1 MNHEY and CDR2 SVGAGI. V lost 6 bases and J lost 2, with 16 bases in between. CDR3: CASSKMGHLNTEAFF. CDR3 coding DNA: TGTGCCAGCAGCAAAATGGGACATCTTAACACTGAAGCTTTCTTT.

The V and J genes are TRBV7-9 and TRBJ2-1; D is undetermined. Trimming cost V 4 bases and J 2 bases, with 6 bases left between them. The CDR3 runs 13 residues. The germline V gene encodes CDR1 SEHNR and CDR2 FQNEAQ (reference sequence). This CDR3 is CASSSTTYNEQFF. The CDR3, as DNA: TGTGCCAGCAGCTCAACGACCTACAATGAGCAGTTCTTC.

In its sample, this clone was seen once. In DNA, the CDR3 is TGTGCCAGCAGGGGGGACATAGTCACCGGGGAGCTGTTTTTT. This encodes CASRGDIVTGELFF. This rearrangement joins TRBV2 to TRBJ2-2; D may be TRBD1 (6 bases). The germline V gene encodes CDR1 SNHLY and CDR2 FYNNEI. The germline V and J ends were trimmed by 6 bases and 4 bases, with 12 bases remaining between them. The CDR3 consists of 14 residues.

The gene calls are TRBV7-2 and TRBJ2-7; 8 nucleotides agree with TRBD2. CDR1 and CDR2 (germline): SGHTA, FQGNSA. This CDR3 comprises 16 residues. The junction had 11 bases not matched to a gene; V was cut back by 5 bases and J by 2 bases. The CDR3 protein is CASSASPGLGAYEQYF. The CDR3 nucleotides read TGTGCCAGCAGCGCCTCACCGGGACTAGGGGCCTACGAGCAGTACTTC.

The chain couples TRBV11-3 to TRBJ2-1; possibly TRBD2 for D (7 bases). The V end was cut by 3 bases, the J end by 9 bases, with 15 bases between. The CDR3 totals 14 residues. The germline V gene has CDR1 SGHNT and CDR2 YENEEA. This CDR3 reads CASSFRGGVGEQFF. The CDR3, as DNA: TGTGCCAGCAGCTTTAGGGGGGGCGTAGGTGAGCAGTTCTTC.

The chain has TRBV28 and TRBJ2-1; D might be TRBD1 (8 bases). CDR1 and CDR2 from the germline V gene are MDHEN and SYDVKM. V gave up 6 bases and J gave up 3 bases, with 15 bases separating them. The CDR3 has 15 amino acids. CDR3 bases: TGTGCCAGCAGCACAGGGGGGGAGTACTACAATGAGCAGTTCTTC. Translation gives CASSTGGEYYNEQFF. Supplemented by reference TRBV28 and TRBJ2-1, the full variable domain reads DVKVTQSSRYLVKRTGEKVFLECVQDMDHENMFWYRQDPGLGLRLIYFSYDVKMKEKGDIPEGYSVSREKKERFSLILESASTNQTSMYLCASSTGGEYYNEQFFGPGTRLTVL.

The chain carries TRBV2 and TRBJ1-2; 7 nucleotides line up with TRBD1. Germline CDR1 reads SNHLY; CDR2 reads FYNNEI. The CDR3 runs 14 residues. The V gene end was trimmed by 6 bases and the J gene end by 0 bases; junction bases not matched to a gene: 4. The CDR3 DNA follows: TGTGCCAGCAGAGGACAGGAGTCTAACTATGGCTACACCTTC. This encodes CASRGQESNYGYTF.

The rearrangement joins TRBV5-1 to TRBJ2-5; 9 bases are a match to TRBD1. With V trimmed by 1 base and J by 3 bases, 4 bases remained unmatched. Germline-derived CDR1 and CDR2 are SGHRS and YFSETQ. This CDR3 region has 15 residues. The CDR3 spells CASSLLRTGEETQYF. The DNA of the CDR3 is TGCGCCAGCAGCTTGCTGCGGACAGGGGAAGAGACCCAGTACTTC.